This TCR beta chain was profiled in a study of glioma-infiltrating T cells. TCR alpha and beta CDR3 regions were amplified from RNA using iRepertoire nested multiplex PCR. For one-step reverse transcription and amplification, about 90-400 ng of tissue mRNA or PBMC total RNA was used. TCRdb re-called the multiplex PCR reads with MiXCR, one entry per CDR3 protein. The data show 100,000 to 150,000 distinct CDR3 sequences, roughly 25% seen once. Study-wide results and limits: Tissue-blood divergence was below expectation in non-neoplastic patients, above in gliomas.

The CDR3 is made up of 15 amino acids. V lost 5 bases, J lost 2 bases, and 6 bases stayed unmatched. Looked up from germline, CDR1 is MNHEY and CDR2 is SVGEGT. As regards this clonotype: The antigen is not known.

This chain joins TRBV6-2 or TRBV6-3 and TRBJ2-7; 10 nucleotides line up with TRBD1. Sequenced material: glioma tissue, nonneoplastic brain tissue, or PBMCs (not recorded which). The receptor was derived from a human donor with low-grade glioma or glioblastoma, undergoing nonglioma brain surgery, or in good health (not recorded which). DNA for the CDR3: TGTGCCAGCAGTCACGGGACAGGGGCCACCTACGAGCAGTACTTC. Translated: CASSHGTGATYEQYF.